These 30 T cell receptor beta chains share one sample of origin, sequenced in a study of T cell changes during pregnancy in multiple sclerosis (dated by TCRdb to between 2018 and 2020). Library preparation used the immunoSEQ multiplex PCR assay. Imported from immuneACCESS, the table was reduced by TCRdb to in-frame sequences with V and J called. These copies leave out some clones; in studies compared against another copy, an unresolved V gene accounts for under half, and the cause of the remainder is not known. The sample table shows about 48,000 clones, and over 85% are seen once. Jointly, the top ten make up roughly 0.5% of the sample. The sequences come from CD4+ T cells from peripheral blood mononuclear cells, collected in the first trimester of pregnancy. Receptor source: a female donor with multiple sclerosis, enrolled in a pregnancy study.

This chain uses TRBV10-3 with TRBJ2-1; 8 bases are shared with TRBD2. This CDR3 has 18 amino acids. From germline, CDR1 is ENHRY and CDR2 SYGVKD. V trimming: 6 bases; J trimming: 1 base; junction bases outside the gene matches: 14. For the CDR3, the DNA is TGTGCCATCAGCACCGTGGCGGGGGGTCCAACTTCCTACAATGAGCAGTTCTTC. This gives the protein CAISTVAGGPTSYNEQFF.

This clone was detected once. This chain connects TRBV18 to TRBJ2-5; 10 nucleotides match TRBD1. CDR3 length: 14 amino acids. The V gene's germline CDR1 is KGHSH and CDR2 LQKENI. V trimming: 2 bases; J trimming: 5 bases; junction bases outside the gene matches: 2. The CDR3 DNA is TGTGCCAGCTCACCAACGGGACAGGGGGAGACCCAGTACTTC. As protein: CASSPTGQGETQYF.

The chain couples TRBV30 to TRBJ1-2; TRBD1 is a possible D gene (6 bases). This CDR3 has 11 amino acids. The germline V gene has CDR1 GTSNPN and CDR2 SVGIG (reference sequence). Trimming removed 2 bases at V and 8 bases at J, with 9 bases between. CDR3 nucleotides: TGTGCCTGGAGTAGGACAGAAGGCTACACCTTC. Amino acids: CAWSRTEGYTF.

V is TRBV19 and J is TRBJ1-3, with a tentative D call TRBD1 (5 bases). The V and J ends lost 6 bases and 0 bases respectively, with 12 bases between them. Germline loops: CDR1 LNHDA, CDR2 SQIVND (reference sequence). The CDR3 runs to 15 residues. CDR3 sequence: CASRGTASSGNTIYF. The CDR3 coding sequence is TGTGCCAGTAGGGGGACTGCTAGCTCTGGAAACACCATATATTTT.

The chain links TRBV29-1 to TRBJ1-3; possible D gene TRBD1, 6 bases. This CDR3 is 14 amino acids long. The germline V and J ends were trimmed by 6 bases and 3 bases, with 15 bases remaining between them. The V gene's germline CDR1 is SQVTM and CDR2 ANQGSEA. The CDR3 DNA is TGCAGCGTCGAACAGGGTTCGGTTGGAAACACCATATATTTT. It encodes CSVEQGSVGNTIYF.

The chain is built from TRBV4-1 and TRBJ1-1; TRBD1 might be the D (5 bases). Per the germline V gene, CDR1 is MGHRA and CDR2 is YSYEKL. The CDR3 length is 16 residues. With 2 bases removed from V and 1 base from J, the gap between germline ends came to 14 bases. DNA for the CDR3: TGCGCCAGCAGCCAAAGCTGGGGGAGGGCGAACACTGAAGCTTTCTTT. Translated, it gives CASSQSWGRANTEAFF.

This clone occurred a few times. The genes are TRBV5-1 and TRBJ1-1, with 7 nucleotides matching TRBD1. The V and J ends lost 7 bases and 8 bases, in that order; junction bases with no gene match: 11. Germline V gene data show CDR1 as SGHRS and CDR2 as YFSETQ. The CDR3 spans 13 residues. CDR3 residues: CASGHRTGEEAFF. The CDR3 DNA follows: TGCGCCAGCGGTCACAGAACAGGGGAGGAAGCTTTCTTT.

V gene TRBV11-3 combines with J gene TRBJ2-5; 13 bases match TRBD2. CDR1 SGHNT and CDR2 YENEEA come from the germline V gene. The CDR3 has 15 residues. V trimming: 4 bases; J trimming: 4 bases; junction bases outside the gene matches: 3. The CDR3 region has the DNA TGTGCCAGCAGCTCCCGGACTAGCGGGGGAGAGACCCAGTACTTC. Translation: CASSSRTSGGETQYF.

J is TRBJ1-6 and V is TRBV27; 11 bases agree with TRBD1. Germline CDR1 and CDR2: MNHEY and SMNVEV (reference sequence). The CDR3 extends over 15 amino acids. V gave up 6 bases and J gave up 6 bases; unmatched junction bases: 4. In nucleotides, the CDR3 is TGTGCCAGCAGGCCTGGACAGGGGGCTAATTCACCCCTCCACTTT. It translates to CASRPGQGANSPLHF.

The chain has TRBV6-5 and TRBJ1-3; TRBD1 matches at 7 bases. Per the germline V gene, CDR1 is MNHEY and CDR2 is SVGAGI. The length of the CDR3 is 14 residues. V lost 8 bases and J lost 0; bases outside the gene matches: 4. Written as DNA, the CDR3 is TGTGCCAGCGCAAGGGGGCCCTCTGGAAACACCATATATTTT. Its protein is CASARGPSGNTIYF.

This CDR3 is CASSYSDSTYEQYF. CDR3 in DNA: TGTGCCAGCAGTTACTCGGACTCGACCTACGAGCAGTACTTC. This rearrangement joins TRBV6-5 to TRBJ2-7; perhaps TRBD2 as D (5 bases). V lost 0 bases and J 2 bases, leaving 8 bases between the germline ends. This CDR3 is built from 14 residues. The germline V gene has CDR1 MNHEY and CDR2 SVGAGI.

This clone was detected only once. The chain uses TRBV29-1 and TRBJ2-3; weak D call: TRBD1 (6 bases). The CDR3 has 15 amino acids. V lost 4 bases and J 0 bases, leaving 14 bases between the germline ends. The germline V gene encodes CDR1 SQVTM and CDR2 ANQGSEA. CDR3 nucleotide sequence: TGCAGCGTTGGGTGGGGGCTGGCGAGCACAGATACGCAGTATTTT. Amino acids: CSVGWGLASTDTQYF.

The V and J genes are TRBV14 and TRBJ2-4; a possible D gene is TRBD1 (6 bases). The CDR3 runs 19 residues. Germline-derived CDR1 and CDR2 are SGHDN and FVKESK. Trimming took off 2 bases at V and 0 bases at J, with 20 bases between the two ends. The CDR3 reads CASSQRWGLSGLAKNIQYF. In DNA form, the CDR3 reads TGTGCCAGCAGCCAAAGATGGGGGCTTAGTGGCCTAGCCAAAAACATTCAGTACTTC.

This clone was detected only once. CDR3 DNA sequence: TGCAGCGTTGACGTGGCCCCGAATTTCTTC. Protein product: CSVDVAPNFF. The J gene is TRBJ2-1, the V gene TRBV29-1; the D is unclear. V lost 3 bases and J lost 16, with 13 bases in between. The germline gives CDR1 SQVTM, CDR2 ANQGSEA. CDR3 length: 10 amino acids.

The V gene is TRBV5-1, the J gene TRBJ1-6; a weak D match, TRBD1 (5 bases). Trimming left V 4 bases short and J 1 base short, with 9 bases between. CDR1 SGHRS and CDR2 YFSETQ come from the germline V gene. CDR3 length equals 15 residues. As DNA, the CDR3 is TGCGCCAGCAGCCCCGACAGATCCTATAATTCACCCCTCCACTTT. Protein: CASSPDRSYNSPLHF.

The chain is built from TRBV2 and TRBJ1-5; 9 nucleotides align to TRBD1. CDR3 length equals 15 residues. The germline gives CDR1 SNHLY, CDR2 FYNNEI. V shed 6 bases and J 4 bases; nucleotides not matched to a gene: 7. The CDR3 sequence: CASSKGQGVNQPQHF. As DNA, the CDR3 is TGTGCCAGCAGCAAGGGACAGGGCGTTAATCAGCCCCAGCATTTT.

The chain is built from TRBV29-1 and TRBJ2-7; TRBD1 agrees at 7 bases. CDR3 length: 17 amino acids. J lost 3 bases, V lost 3 bases, and 17 bases had no gene match. CDR1 is SQVTM, CDR2 ANQGSEA, per germline. CDR3 loop: CSVDTTPTGVGRYEQYF. The CDR3 DNA sequence: TGCAGCGTTGATACTACCCCTACAGGGGTCGGGCGCTACGAGCAGTACTTC.

V and J are TRBV5-4 and TRBJ2-7; 8 bases are shared with TRBD1. The germline CDR1 and CDR2 sequences are SGHNT and YYREEE (reference sequence). V was clipped by 5 bases and J by 4 bases; unmatched bases: 11. This CDR3 is built from 15 residues. CDR3 residues: CASSGMGTGTYEQYF. The DNA for the CDR3 is TGTGCCAGCAGTGGTATGGGGACAGGCACTTACGAGCAGTACTTC.

This clone was observed once. This chain joins TRBV29-1 and TRBJ1-4; D is unclear. Trimming left V 6 bases short and J 4 bases short, with 6 bases between. The CDR3 spans 11 residues. CDR1 is SQVTM and CDR2 is ANQGSEA in the germline V gene. CDR3 DNA: TGCAGCGTCTTTCTTAATGAAAAACTGTTTTTT. Translation: CSVFLNEKLFF.

The gene calls are TRBV7-9 and TRBJ2-1; D is unclear. The germline V and J ends were trimmed by 3 bases and 6 bases, with 15 bases remaining between them. The CDR3 runs 15 residues. CDR1 is SEHNR and CDR2 is FQNEAQ in the germline V gene (reference sequence). In nucleotides, the CDR3 is TGTGCCAGCAGCTTCCCTAGGCGTTTGGGCAATGAGCAGTTCTTC. This encodes CASSFPRRLGNEQFF.

V gene TRBV19 combines with J gene TRBJ2-5, with TRBD1 matching 10 bases. The V and J ends lost 4 bases and 5 bases, in that order; junction bases with no gene match: 10. CDR1 and CDR2 from the germline V gene are LNHDA and SQIVND (reference sequence). The CDR3 loop spans 16 amino acids. The CDR3 loop reads CASSTDRGPGRETQYF. Here the CDR3 DNA reads TGTGCCAGTAGTACCGACAGGGGGCCAGGACGGGAGACCCAGTACTTC.

The chain recombines TRBV5-4 with TRBJ2-5; TRBD2 is a possible D gene (8 bases). V dropped 2 bases and J dropped 0 bases, with 11 bases sitting between them. The germline CDR1 and CDR2 sequences are SGHNT and YYREEE (reference sequence). The CDR3 runs to 15 residues. The CDR3 sequence: CASSFSGTDQETQYF. The DNA for the CDR3 is TGTGCCAGCAGCTTTAGCGGGACAGACCAAGAGACCCAGTACTTC.

The J gene is TRBJ1-5, the V gene TRBV19; D ambiguous. The CDR3 sequence is 14 residues long. Between the trimmed V and J ends, which lost 7 bases and 4 bases, there was a span of 14 bases. Germline V lookup: CDR1 LNHDA, CDR2 SQIVND (reference sequence). CDR3 in amino acids: CASTPFTGNQPQHF. CDR3 in DNA: TGTGCCAGTACCCCTTTTACGGGGAATCAGCCCCAGCATTTT. Filled out from reference TRBV19 and TRBJ1-5, the complete variable domain reads DGGITQSPKYLFRKEGQNVTLSCEQNLNHDAMYWYRQDPGQGLRLIYYSQIVNDFQKGDIAEGYSVSREKKESFPLTVTSAQKNPTAFYLCASTPFTGNQPQHFGDGTRLSIL.

The chain uses TRBV30 and TRBJ1-1, with 10 nucleotides matching TRBD1. Trimming took 0 bases from V and 8 from J; bases not matched to a gene: 6. This CDR3 has 14 amino acids. Germline values: CDR1 GTSNPN, CDR2 SVGIG (reference sequence). The CDR3 loop is CAWSVRGQGEEAFF. Written as DNA, the CDR3 is TGTGCCTGGAGTGTTCGAGGACAGGGGGAGGAAGCTTTCTTT. Variable domain in full (rest from reference TRBV30 and TRBJ1-1): SQTIHQWPATLVQPVGSPLSLECTVEGTSNPNLYWYRQAAGRGLQLLFYSVGIGQISSEVPQNLSASRPQDRQFILSSKKLLLSDSGFYLCAWSVRGQGEEAFFGQGTRLTVV.

This chain uses TRBV19 with TRBJ2-1; 7 bases fit TRBD1. Germline V gene data show CDR1 as LNHDA and CDR2 as SQIVND (reference sequence). Trimming removed 4 bases from V and 10 bases from J; junction bases left unmatched: 10. The CDR3 extends over 14 amino acids. For the CDR3, the DNA is TGTGCCAGTAGTACCAGGACAGGCCCGGAGGAGCAGTTCTTC. Translation: CASSTRTGPEEQFF. The variable domain in full, with the rest retrieved from reference TRBV19 and TRBJ2-1, is DGGITQSPKYLFRKEGQNVTLSCEQNLNHDAMYWYRQDPGQGLRLIYYSQIVNDFQKGDIAEGYSVSREKKESFPLTVTSAQKNPTAFYLCASSTRTGPEEQFFGPGTRLTVL.

The V gene is TRBV2, the J gene TRBJ2-5; tentative D call: TRBD2 (6 bases). The CDR3 sequence is 13 residues long. Germline lookup yields CDR1 SNHLY and CDR2 FYNNEI. V lost 8 bases to trimming and J lost 2 bases, with 12 bases between them. The CDR3 DNA is TGTGCCAGCGGGGTGACTAGTCAAGAGACCCAGTACTTC. It codes for CASGVTSQETQYF.

The chain combines TRBV29-1 with TRBJ1-2; tentative D call: TRBD1 (6 bases). CDR1 SQVTM and CDR2 ANQGSEA come from the germline V gene. Trimming removed 7 bases from V and 5 bases from J, with 14 bases in between. The CDR3 loop spans 12 amino acids. The CDR3, as DNA: TGCAGCGGGACGGACAGCCTTTATGGCTACACCTTC. The encoded protein is CSGTDSLYGYTF.

The chain couples TRBV5-1 to TRBJ1-4; D might be TRBD1 (6 bases). In germline, CDR1 is SGHRS, CDR2 YFSETQ. Trimming took 1 base from V and 2 from J, leaving 9 bases between them. This CDR3 comprises 15 residues. The chain's CDR3 is CASSLYTGTNEKLFF. The DNA of the CDR3 is TGCGCCAGCAGCTTGTACACAGGGACTAATGAAAAACTGTTTTTT.

This CDR3 reads CASSPTGPSGSPLHF. In DNA form, the CDR3 reads TGTGCCAGCAGCCCGACCGGCCCCTCGGGTTCACCCCTCCACTTT. The chain combines TRBV6-5 with TRBJ1-6, with D hard to call. V was trimmed by 6 bases and J by 9 bases, leaving 18 bases between them. The CDR3 spans 15 residues. CDR1 is MNHEY, CDR2 SVGAGI, per germline.

This chain joins TRBV10-3 and TRBJ1-5; 9 bases match TRBD1. This CDR3 comprises 13 residues. V shed 11 bases and J 4 bases; nucleotides not matched to a gene: 6. Germline CDR1 and CDR2: ENHRY and SYGVKD. The CDR3 sequence is CASRDRENQPQHF. Here the CDR3 DNA reads TGTGCCTCGCGGGACAGGGAAAATCAGCCCCAGCATTTT.